This T cell receptor beta chain emerged from a study of blood T cell repertoires in COVID-19. For the study at large: T cells, B-cell-depleted T cells, or PBMCs provided the cDNA or gDNA that served as material.

This table comes from immunoSEQ multiplex PCR, and its TCRdb copy is limited to in-frame clones, with some not included. The sample gives approximately 190,000 clones, over 80% of which show up once; about 3.3% is in the top ten. CDR3 length equals 17 residues. Germline-derived CDR1 and CDR2 are MNHEY and SVGEGT. The V end was cut by 0 bases, the J end by 0 bases, with 15 bases between. Participant-given clinical history determined each cohort assignment. Participants in the exposed group had met a COVID-19 case in the 2 weeks before joining the study. The sample was PBMCs or T cells enriched from blood (not recorded which). This sequence originates from a woman aged 25 to 39 who had been exposed to COVID-19. The genes are TRBV6-2 or TRBV6-3 and TRBJ2-7; the D gene is possibly TRBD2 (5 bases). In DNA, the CDR3 is TGTGCCAGCAGTTACTCGAGGGTCTACTCGAGCTCCTACGAGCAGTACTTC. Translation: CASSYSRVYSSSYEQYF.